This entry features one TCR beta chain sequence. The source of the sample is a study of cytomegalovirus exposure and HLA in healthy donors. Germline V gene data show CDR1 as SGHDT and CDR2 as YYEEEE. The CDR3 extends over 16 amino acids. Trimming cost V 4 bases and J 8 bases, with 19 bases left between them. PCR involved 60 Vbeta and 13 Jbeta primers. Sequenced by immunoSEQ multiplex PCR; TCRdb stores in-frame clones only, minus some. Its table records 200,000 or so clones. The source of this sequence is a boy aged 10-17 years in good health and CMV-seronegative. The material sequenced was PBMCs. V usage is TRBV5-6 and J usage is TRBJ1-6; a possible D gene is TRBD1 (5 bases). This CDR3 is CASSPGAGPAYSPLHF. CDR3 nucleotides: TGTGCCAGCAGCCCGGGTGCGGGGCCGGCGTATTCACCCCTCCACTTT.